Shown below are 30 T cell receptor beta chains from a single sample sequenced in a study of monozygotic twins with inflammatory bowel disease (dated by TCRdb to the late 2010s). Libraries were made using 5' RACE. Instrument used: Illumina HiSeq 2500. TCRdb reprocessed the reads and lists each CDR3 protein sequence as a single entry, with no DNA. For this sample, the table gives some 210,000 distinct CDR3 sequences. Roughly 1.7% of the sample belongs to the ten largest clones. Sequencing input: blood. Receptor source: a human donor with ulcerative colitis or Crohn's disease, or a healthy co-twin of an affected twin (not recorded which).

The V call is TRBV7-8, the J call TRBJ2-3; TCRdb gives TRBD1 as the D gene, but with no DNA this cannot be confirmed. Germline V gives CDR1 SGHVS, CDR2 FQNEAQ. The CDR3 spans 15 residues. CDR3 in amino acids: CASSLNRGWVDTQYF.

The V call is TRBV10-3, the J call TRBJ2-2; TCRdb selects TRBD1, and the lack of DNA leaves this call unchecked. The length of the CDR3 is 15 residues. The germline V gene has CDR1 ENHRY and CDR2 SYGVKD. This CDR3 reads CAISDSGTVTGELFF.

This rearrangement joins TRBV9 to TRBJ2-5; TCRdb reports TRBD1, a call that lacks DNA to check it against. Germline CDR1 is SGDLS and CDR2 is YYNGEE. This CDR3 is built from 16 residues. The CDR3 reads CASSPGTDFYQETQYF.

The rearrangement joins TRBV24-1 to TRBJ1-5. Germline CDR1 is KGHDR and CDR2 is SFDVKD. The CDR3 runs to 12 residues. CDR3 loop: CATSDYNQPQHF.

V gene TRBV12-3 or TRBV12-4 combines with J gene TRBJ2-2; lacking DNA, the TRBD1 call made by TCRdb goes unchecked. There are 18 residues in the CDR3. The CDR3 loop reads CASSLGSWRGRNTGELFF.

V is TRBV3-1 and J is TRBJ1-1. This CDR3 contains 15 residues. The germline gives CDR1 LGHDT, CDR2 YNNKEL (reference sequence). The CDR3 here is CASSLGEGANTEAFF.

The J gene is TRBJ2-3, the V gene TRBV12-3 or TRBV12-4; lacking DNA, the TRBD1 call made by TCRdb goes unchecked. The CDR3 loop spans 15 amino acids. CDR3 sequence reads: CASRSQGVVGDTQYF.

The chain's CDR3 is CAISENAGETQYF. This sequence joins TRBV10-3 and TRBJ2-5; TCRdb outputs TRBD2, but without DNA this stays unchecked. Germline assignment: CDR1 ENHRY and CDR2 SYGVKD. The CDR3 has 13 amino acids.

The chain employs TRBV6-5 and TRBJ1-5; without DNA, the TCRdb call of TRBD1 cannot be checked. CDR1 and CDR2 (germline): MNHEY, SVGAGI. This CDR3 is 19 amino acids long. The CDR3 here is CASSYYSGGTVGSNQPQHF.

CDR3 amino acids: CSVAAGTSGGERQYF. V is TRBV29-1 and J is TRBJ2-7; the TRBD2 assignment by TCRdb is unverifiable without DNA. Germline CDR1 reads SQVTM; CDR2 reads ANQGSEA. The CDR3 is 15 amino acids.

V and J are TRBV20-1 and TRBJ2-3; with no DNA, the TCRdb D assignment of TRBD2 cannot be verified. Germline V lookup: CDR1 DFQATT, CDR2 SNEGSKA (reference sequence). The CDR3 loop spans 12 amino acids. The CDR3 region is CSARRSADTQYF.

The rearrangement links TRBV12-3 or TRBV12-4 to TRBJ1-1; TCRdb gives TRBD1 as the D gene, but with no DNA this cannot be confirmed. The CDR3 is 13 residues long. The CDR3 region is CASSDSMNTEAFF.

This rearrangement joins TRBV5-1 to TRBJ2-2; TCRdb returns TRBD2, unconfirmable since there is no DNA. The CDR3 is 16 residues long. Germline CDR1 is SGHRS and CDR2 is YFSETQ. This CDR3 reads CASSLGLPYSTGELFF. The full variable domain, in which reference TRBV5-1 and TRBJ2-2 provide the parts outside the CDR3, is KAGVTQTPRYLIKTRGQQVTLSCSPISGHRSVSWYQQTPGQGLQFLFEYFSETQRNKGNFPGRFSGRQFSNSRSEMNVSTLELGDSALYLCASSLGLPYSTGELFFGEGSRLTVL.

V is TRBV24-1 and J is TRBJ2-2. The CDR3 extends over 12 amino acids. Germline assignment: CDR1 KGHDR and CDR2 SFDVKD. CDR3 protein: CATSEGTGELFF.

The chain employs TRBV20-1 and TRBJ1-2; TCRdb selects TRBD1, and the lack of DNA leaves this call unchecked. The CDR3 runs 14 residues. Germline lookup yields CDR1 DFQATT and CDR2 SNEGSKA (reference sequence). The CDR3 loop is CSAQHRDRGYGYTF.

V is TRBV14 and J is TRBJ2-1; the D gene TCRdb calls, TRBD2, cannot be checked with no DNA. CDR1 and CDR2 (germline): SGHDN, FVKESK. The CDR3 has 16 amino acids. CDR3: CASSQGAGLLGNEQFF. Full variable domain (remainder filled in from reference TRBV14 and TRBJ2-1): EAGVTQFPSHSVIEKGQTVTLRCDPISGHDNLYWYRRVMGKEIKFLLHFVKESKQDESGMPNNRFLAERTGGTYSTLKVQPAELEDSGVYFCASSQGAGLLGNEQFFGPGTRLTVL.

The rearrangement joins TRBV21-1 to TRBJ2-3. TRBV21-1 is a known pseudogene. The CDR3 is made up of 15 amino acids. CDR3 in amino acids: CASSKETHITDTQYF.

J is TRBJ2-7 and V is TRBV5-1; the TCRdb D gene call, TRBD1, has no DNA to confirm it. From germline, CDR1 is SGHRS and CDR2 YFSETQ. The CDR3 has 16 residues. The CDR3 sequence: CASSLMYGDRAYEQYF.

The chain couples TRBV5-1 to TRBJ1-1. Germline CDR1 reads SGHRS; CDR2 reads YFSETQ. This CDR3 is 14 amino acids long. The CDR3 spells CASSLAPGNTEAFF.

V is TRBV5-1 and J is TRBJ2-1; the D call from TCRdb, TRBD1, cannot be confirmed without DNA. The CDR3 is 12 residues long. Germline V lookup: CDR1 SGHRS, CDR2 YFSETQ. The CDR3 region is CASSVQGNEQFF. Supplemented by reference TRBV5-1 and TRBJ2-1, the full variable domain reads KAGVTQTPRYLIKTRGQQVTLSCSPISGHRSVSWYQQTPGQGLQFLFEYFSETQRNKGNFPGRFSGRQFSNSRSEMNVSTLELGDSALYLCASSVQGNEQFFGPGTRLTVL.

V gene TRBV5-6 combines with J gene TRBJ2-5; TCRdb reports TRBD1, a call that lacks DNA to check it against. The CDR3 loop spans 13 amino acids. The V gene's germline CDR1 is SGHDT and CDR2 YYEEEE. Here the CDR3 reads CASSLEAAETQYF.

The chain joins TRBV4-2 to TRBJ2-3; TCRdb's D gene call, TRBD2, goes unchecked for lack of DNA. The CDR3 loop spans 15 amino acids. Germline V CDR1 and CDR2: LGHNA, YNFKEQ. CDR3 loop: CASSQDSAVTDTQYF.

V gene TRBV3-1 combines with J gene TRBJ2-7. The CDR3 runs 11 residues. Germline V gene data show CDR1 as LGHDT and CDR2 as YNNKEL (reference sequence). CDR3 sequence reads: CASGNSYEQYF.

The rearrangement uses TRBV12-3 or TRBV12-4 and TRBJ2-1; absent DNA, TCRdb's TRBD1 call cannot be checked. The CDR3 is made up of 16 amino acids. The CDR3 sequence is CASSPRTGDSGNEQFF.

The chain combines TRBV7-9 with TRBJ1-1; TCRdb calls TRBD1, which cannot be checked without DNA. CDR1 is SEHNR, CDR2 FQNEAQ, per germline (reference sequence). The CDR3 is 15 residues long. CDR3: CASSLLGQPDTEAFF.

The chain employs TRBV5-1 and TRBJ2-7; TCRdb calls TRBD1, which cannot be checked without DNA. Germline V gene sequence: CDR1 SGHRS, CDR2 YFSETQ. CDR3 length: 16 residues. The CDR3 is CASRRTGTATAYEQYF. The full variable domain, rest sourced from reference TRBV5-1 and TRBJ2-7, is KAGVTQTPRYLIKTRGQQVTLSCSPISGHRSVSWYQQTPGQGLQFLFEYFSETQRNKGNFPGRFSGRQFSNSRSEMNVSTLELGDSALYLCASRRTGTATAYEQYFGPGTRLTVT.

This chain connects TRBV5-1 to TRBJ2-1; no DNA is available, so the TRBD2 call from TCRdb remains unchecked. This CDR3 has 14 amino acids. The V gene's germline CDR1 is SGHRS and CDR2 YFSETQ. CDR3 in amino acids: CASSLTSLVNEQFF.

This chain uses TRBV11-2 with TRBJ1-1. CDR1 is SGHAT and CDR2 is FQNNGV in the germline V gene. The CDR3 has 13 residues. CDR3 amino acids: CASSLVEMTEAFF.

This chain connects TRBV15 to TRBJ2-1; TCRdb lists TRBD1, though no DNA is available to test this call. This CDR3 spans 15 amino acids. The germline CDR1 and CDR2 sequences are LNHNV and YYDKDF (reference sequence). CDR3 region: CATSRGMDSYNEQFF.

CDR3: CASSITSGGVQETQYF. The chain has TRBV3-1 and TRBJ2-5; TCRdb returns TRBD2, unconfirmable since there is no DNA. The germline V gene encodes CDR1 LGHDT and CDR2 YNNKEL (reference sequence). The CDR3 spans 16 residues.